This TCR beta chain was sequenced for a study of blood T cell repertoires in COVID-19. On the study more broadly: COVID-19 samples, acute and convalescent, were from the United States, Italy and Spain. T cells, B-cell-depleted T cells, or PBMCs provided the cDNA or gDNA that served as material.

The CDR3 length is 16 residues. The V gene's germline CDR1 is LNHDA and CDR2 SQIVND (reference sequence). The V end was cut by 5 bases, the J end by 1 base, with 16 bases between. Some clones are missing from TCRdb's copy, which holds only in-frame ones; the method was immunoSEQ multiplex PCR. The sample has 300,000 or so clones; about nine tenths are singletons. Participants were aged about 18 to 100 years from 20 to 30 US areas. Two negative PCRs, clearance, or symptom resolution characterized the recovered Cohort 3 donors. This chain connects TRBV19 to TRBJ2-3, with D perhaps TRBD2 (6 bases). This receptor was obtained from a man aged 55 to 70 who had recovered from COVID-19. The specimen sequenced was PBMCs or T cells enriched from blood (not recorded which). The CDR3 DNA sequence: TGTGCCAGTAGTTTACGTGTCGGGGGTGGCACAGATACGCAGTATTTT. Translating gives CASSLRVGGGTDTQYF.